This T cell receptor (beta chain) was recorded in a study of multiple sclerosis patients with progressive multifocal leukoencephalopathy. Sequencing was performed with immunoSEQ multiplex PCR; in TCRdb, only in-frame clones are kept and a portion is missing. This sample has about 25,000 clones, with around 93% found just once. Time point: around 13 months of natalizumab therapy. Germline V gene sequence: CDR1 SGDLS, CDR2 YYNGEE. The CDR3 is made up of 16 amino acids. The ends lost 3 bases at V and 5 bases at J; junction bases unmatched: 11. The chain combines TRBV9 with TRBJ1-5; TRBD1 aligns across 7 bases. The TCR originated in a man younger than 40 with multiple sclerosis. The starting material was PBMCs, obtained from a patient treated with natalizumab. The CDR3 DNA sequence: TGTGCCAGCAGCGCCGGCCTCGGGACAGCAGATCAGCCCCAGCATTTT. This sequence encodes CASSAGLGTADQPQHF.